The 21 T cell receptor beta chains given below trace back to one sample, sequenced in a study of metastatic and nonmetastatic thyroid tumors. TCRdb re-called the PCR reads with MiXCR. The repertoire holds 55,000 or so clones, approximately 19% seen once, with 2.5% to 3% in the top ten. Thyroid surgery was performed in patients who had received no treatment beforehand. The sequenced material came from blood. The receptors shown here come from a female donor with papillary thyroid cancer or a benign thyroid nodule (not recorded which). Some clones in this sample may be carry-over from other donors' samples.

This clone has more than one count but fewer than ten. This chain joins TRBV2 and TRBJ2-7, with D possibly TRBD1 on 6 matching bases. Germline CDR1 and CDR2: SNHLY and FYNNEI. Trimming shortened V by 7 bases and J by 5 bases, and 21 bases separated the two germline ends. The CDR3 length is 15 residues. CDR3 in amino acids: CASIITGHRSDEQYF. The CDR3 nucleotides read TGTGCCAGCATCATTACGGGACATCGATCGGACGAGCAGTACTTC.

This clone has a count of ten or more. The J gene is TRBJ2-5, the V gene TRBV20-1; TRBD2 aligns across 10 bases. From germline, CDR1 is DFQATT and CDR2 SNEGSKA (reference sequence). This CDR3 has 15 amino acids. The ends lost 7 bases at V and 1 base at J; junction bases unmatched: 9. As DNA, the CDR3 is TGCAGTGAATCTAGCGGGGGATCCCTCCAAGAGACCCAGTACTTC. The encoded protein is CSESSGGSLQETQYF.

This clone was detected ten times or more. The CDR3 sequence: CASSPQGPTSGANVLTF. The CDR3 nucleotides read TGTGCCAGCAGCCCCCAAGGTCCGACTTCCGGGGCCAACGTCCTGACTTTC. The rearrangement joins TRBV9 to TRBJ2-6; D is undetermined. The germline V gene has CDR1 SGDLS and CDR2 YYNGEE. The CDR3 runs to 17 residues. Between the trimmed V and J ends, which lost 4 bases and 4 bases, there was a span of 18 bases. Filled out from reference TRBV9 and TRBJ2-6, the complete variable domain reads DSGVTQTPKHLITATGQRVTLRCSPRSGDLSVYWYQQSLDQGLQFLIQYYNGEERAKGNILERFSAQQFPDLHSELNLSSLELGDSALYFCASSPQGPTSGANVLTFGAGSRLTVL.

This clone was recorded at least ten times. Germline is not matched at one junction end, which may reflect a read error. Different DNA sequences within this sample yield the same CDR3. The gene calls are TRBV18 and TRBJ2-3; 13 bases are a match to TRBD2. Looked up from germline, CDR1 is KGHSH and CDR2 is LQKENI. The CDR3 sequence is 16 residues long. The CDR3 sequence is CASSLRTSGGTDTQYF. The CDR3 region has the DNA TGTGCCAGCTCACTAAGGACTAGCGGGGGTACAGATACACAGTATTTT.

A note on this clone: A much more abundant neighbour one base away suggests this may be a read error. CDR3 protein: CASSQLAGFTDTQYF. The CDR3 region has the DNA TGTGCCAGCAGCCAACTAGCGGGATTCACAGATACGCAGTATTTT. The rearrangement links TRBV3-1 to TRBJ2-3; TRBD2 matches at 9 bases. V lost 2 bases to trimming and J lost 2 bases; unmatched junction nucleotides: 2. CDR3 length: 15 amino acids. Germline V lookup: CDR1 LGHDT, CDR2 YNNKEL (reference sequence).

The rearrangement uses TRBV7-8 and TRBJ2-7; the match to TRBD2 covers 8 bases. J lost 3 bases, V lost 0 bases, and 7 bases had no gene match. CDR1 and CDR2 (germline): SGHVS, FQNEAQ. The CDR3 totals 16 residues. CDR3 DNA sequence: TGTGCCAGCAGCTTAGCGACTAGGGCGGGGGGCTACGAGCAGTACTTC. This sequence encodes CASSLATRAGGYEQYF.

Worth noting for this clone: The limits of the CDR3 on the DNA are not certain, so only TCRdb's listed CDR3 is given. CDR3 residues: CAISVDGPLYGCTF. The V and J genes are TRBV5-1 and TRBJ1-2. CDR1 and CDR2 (germline): SGHRS, YFSETQ. Counting both end residues, the CDR3 totals 14 amino acids.

In its sample, this clone was seen many times. The rearrangement joins TRBV29-1 to TRBJ2-7, with TRBD1 as a possible D gene (5 bases). This CDR3 is 14 amino acids long. Trimming removed 6 bases from V and 6 bases from J, with 21 bases in between. CDR1 and CDR2 from the germline V gene are SQVTM and ANQGSEA. The CDR3: CSVEIRKGLGEQYF. The CDR3 DNA reads as TGCAGCGTCGAGATCCGAAAGGGGTTGGGCGAGCAGTACTTC.

This clone was observed many times. The chain couples TRBV6-1 to TRBJ2-2; D perhaps matches TRBD1 (5 bases). The germline gives CDR1 MNHNS, CDR2 SASEGT. Deletions cut 4 bases from V and 3 bases from J, with 6 bases between. CDR3 size: 13 residues. As DNA, the CDR3 is TGTGCCAGCAGTGGACAGTACACCGGGGAGCTGTTTTTT. Amino acids: CASSGQYTGELFF.

This clone was counted at least ten times. The chain couples TRBV15 to TRBJ2-3, with 7 positions matching TRBD2. The CDR3 extends over 16 amino acids. V shed 0 bases, J shed 1 base, and the junction held 4 bases outside the gene matches. In germline, CDR1 is LNHNV, CDR2 YYDKDF (reference sequence). In DNA, the CDR3 is TGTGCCACCAGCAGAGATTTAGCGGGTGGCACAGATACGCAGTATTTT. Translated: CATSRDLAGGTDTQYF.

This clone has at least ten counts. The chain couples TRBV20-1 to TRBJ2-1, with D possibly TRBD2 on 6 matching bases. Germline loops: CDR1 DFQATT, CDR2 SNEGSKA (reference sequence). The V and J ends lost 2 bases and 2 bases respectively, with 16 bases between them. The length of the CDR3 is 16 residues. The CDR3, as DNA: TGCAGTGCTAGACCCAGCGGCCGGGAGACCTACAATGAGCAGTTCTTC. It translates to CSARPSGRETYNEQFF.

The rearrangement joins TRBV30 to TRBJ2-7; 13 bases are a match to TRBD2. Looked up from germline, CDR1 is GTSNPN and CDR2 is SVGIG (reference sequence). This CDR3 spans 15 amino acids. The CDR3 protein is CVCRTSGGRSYEQYF. DNA of the CDR3: TGTGTCTGTCGGACTAGCGGGGGCAGATCCTACGAGCAGTACTTC.

In its sample, this clone was seen many times. The V call is TRBV4-1, the J call TRBJ2-7; weak D call: TRBD1 (6 bases). Germline-derived CDR1 and CDR2 are MGHRA and YSYEKL. Trimming shortened V by 0 bases and J by 5 bases, and 11 bases separated the two germline ends. The CDR3 is 14 residues long. The chain's CDR3 is CASSQDQGHDEQYF. CDR3 nucleotides: TGCGCCAGCAGCCAAGATCAGGGGCACGACGAGCAGTACTTC.

As to this clone: One end of the junction does not line up with germline, which may come from a read error. The sample holds other DNA sequences that translate to the same CDR3. The rearrangement joins TRBV24-1 to TRBJ2-6, with D hard to call. The germline CDR1 and CDR2 sequences are KGHDR and SFDVKD. The CDR3 consists of 16 residues. The CDR3 sequence: CATSDFTVTGANVLTF. DNA for the CDR3: TGTGCCACCAGTGATTTTACGGTTACCGGTGCCAACGTCCTTACTTTC.

For this clone: Relative to the germline gene, one junction end is altered; a read error may explain this. The V gene is TRBV2, the J gene TRBJ1-1; a weak D match, TRBD1 (6 bases). Germline V CDR1 and CDR2: SNHLY, FYNNEI. The CDR3 has 12 residues. CDR3 loop: CASQGWNTESFF. For the CDR3, the DNA is TGTGCCAGTCAGGGGTGGAACACTGAATCTTTCTTT.

On this clone: The junction shows a germline mismatch at one end, possibly a read error. The gene calls are TRBV20-1 and TRBJ2-7; tentatively, D is TRBD1 (6 bases). The CDR3 has 13 residues. In germline, CDR1 is DFQATT, CDR2 SNEGSKA (reference sequence). The CDR3 nucleotides read TGCAGTGCTAACGGGCAGGGGCACTACGAGAAGTACTTC. Amino acid sequence: CSANGQGHYEKYF.

This clone was recorded at least ten times. Additional DNA sequences in this sample encode the identical CDR3. The chain joins TRBV5-4 to TRBJ2-1, with TRBD2 matching 8 bases. Germline V lookup: CDR1 SGHNT, CDR2 YYREEE (reference sequence). The CDR3 is 15 amino acids. Trimming took 0 bases from V and 1 from J; bases not matched to a gene: 0. The chain's CDR3 is CASSLGGRSYNEQFF. The CDR3 nucleotides read TGTGCCAGCAGCTTGGGCGGGAGGTCCTACAATGAGCAGTTCTTC.

This clone was seen at least ten times. The chain recombines TRBV14 with TRBJ1-4; D gene unclear. The CDR3 sequence is 15 residues long. CDR1 and CDR2 from the germline V gene are SGHDN and FVKESK. The germline V and J ends were trimmed by 1 base and 2 bases, with 8 bases remaining between them. CDR3 in amino acids: CASSQVAGTNEKLFF. As DNA, the CDR3 is TGTGCCAGCAGCCAAGTCGCAGGCACTAATGAAAAACTGTTTTTT.

This clone was seen at least ten times. This chain's CDR3 is CASSAVDGHYGYTF. CDR3 bases: TGTGCCAGCAGCGCCGTCGACGGACATTATGGCTACACCTTC. V and J are TRBV11-2 and TRBJ1-2, with D tentatively TRBD1 (5 bases). Germline lookup yields CDR1 SGHAT and CDR2 FQNNGV. V lost 5 bases, J lost 5 bases, and 15 bases lay in between. The CDR3 has 14 amino acids.

The rearrangement links TRBV19 to TRBJ1-1; D uncertain. Germline V lookup: CDR1 LNHDA, CDR2 SQIVND (reference sequence). Trimming took 6 bases from V and 7 from J, leaving 12 bases between them. The CDR3 runs to 12 residues. CDR3 DNA sequence: TGTGCCAGTAGGGCAGGAATTGGTGAAGCTTTCTTT. Translated, it gives CASRAGIGEAFF.

The sample holds a few counts of this clone. The junction shows a germline mismatch at one end, possibly a read error. Distinct nucleotide sequences in the sample also encode this CDR3. The rearrangement links TRBV6-1 to TRBJ1-5, with 7 bases lining up with TRBD1. Germline V gives CDR1 MNHNS, CDR2 SASEGT. CDR3 length: 13 residues. The chain's CDR3 is CASSVTGYQPQHF. CDR3 nucleotide sequence: TGTGCCAGCAGTGTGACAGGGTACCAGCCCCAGCACTTT.